This T cell receptor (beta chain) was recorded in a study of OX40 agonist ivuxolimab in advanced cancers. In the study overall: Participants, roughly 81% male, averaged approximately 60 years of age, ranging from roughly 20 to 80.

Peripheral blood came from all dose cohorts at three timepoints. Measured with immunoSEQ multiplex PCR; TCRdb has only the in-frame clones, and not every one. The repertoire holds around 60,000 clones, nearly 85% seen once, with under 2.5% in the top ten. Trimming at V came to 3 bases and at J to 10 bases, leaving 11 bases not matched to a gene. Germline V gene data show CDR1 as PRHDT and CDR2 as FYEKMQ (reference sequence). CDR3 length: 15 residues. The rearrangement links TRBV13 to TRBJ2-3, with 9 bases matching TRBD2. The clonotype was recovered from an adult with an advanced solid tumor such as melanoma, head and neck, liver or kidney cancer. Sequences were derived from CD4+ or CD8+ T cells sorted from blood, sampled in a trial of the OX40 agonist ivuxolimab. The CDR3 nucleotides are TGTGCCAGCAGCTTGGAGGCGGGGGGGTCCAGAGCGCAGTATTTT. This translates into CASSLEAGGSRAQYF.